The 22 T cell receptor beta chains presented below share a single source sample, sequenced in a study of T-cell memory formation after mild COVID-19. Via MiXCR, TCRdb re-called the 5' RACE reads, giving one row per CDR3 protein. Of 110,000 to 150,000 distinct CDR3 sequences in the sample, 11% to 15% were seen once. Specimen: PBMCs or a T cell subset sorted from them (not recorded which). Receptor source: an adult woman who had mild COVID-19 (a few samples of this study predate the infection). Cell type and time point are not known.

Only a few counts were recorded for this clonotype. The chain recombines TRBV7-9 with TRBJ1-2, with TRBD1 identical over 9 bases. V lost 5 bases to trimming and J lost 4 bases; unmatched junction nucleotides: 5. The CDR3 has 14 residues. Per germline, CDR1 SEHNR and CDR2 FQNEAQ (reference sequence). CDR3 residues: CASSPVTGGYGYTF. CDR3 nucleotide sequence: TGTGCCAGCAGCCCTGTGACAGGGGGCTATGGCTACACCTTC.

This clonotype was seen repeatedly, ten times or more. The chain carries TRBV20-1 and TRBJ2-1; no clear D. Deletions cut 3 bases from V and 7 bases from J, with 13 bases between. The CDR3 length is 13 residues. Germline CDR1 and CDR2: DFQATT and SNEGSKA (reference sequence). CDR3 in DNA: TGCAGTGCTAGTTGGGTGGCTTTAAATGAGCAGTTCTTC. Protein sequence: CSASWVALNEQFF.

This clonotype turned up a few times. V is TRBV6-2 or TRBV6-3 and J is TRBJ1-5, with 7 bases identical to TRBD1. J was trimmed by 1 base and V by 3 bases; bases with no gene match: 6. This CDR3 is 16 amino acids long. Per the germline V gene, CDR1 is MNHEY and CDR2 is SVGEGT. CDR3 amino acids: CASSYSRDSSNQPQHF. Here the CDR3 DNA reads TGTGCCAGCAGTTATTCCCGGGACAGCAGCAATCAGCCCCAGCATTTT.

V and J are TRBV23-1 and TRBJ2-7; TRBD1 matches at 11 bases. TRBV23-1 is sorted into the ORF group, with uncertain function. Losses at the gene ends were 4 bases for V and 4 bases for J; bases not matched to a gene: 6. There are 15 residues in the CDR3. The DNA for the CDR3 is TGCGCCAGCAGTCCACCGGGACAGGGGGGATACGAGCAGTACTTC. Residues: CASSPPGQGGYEQYF.

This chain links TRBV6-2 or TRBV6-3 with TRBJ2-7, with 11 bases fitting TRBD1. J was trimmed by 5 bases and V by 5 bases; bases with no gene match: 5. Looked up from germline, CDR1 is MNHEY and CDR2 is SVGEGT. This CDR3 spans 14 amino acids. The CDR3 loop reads CASSPDRGLDEQYF. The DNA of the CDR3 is TGTGCCAGCAGTCCGGACAGGGGGCTCGACGAGCAGTACTTC.

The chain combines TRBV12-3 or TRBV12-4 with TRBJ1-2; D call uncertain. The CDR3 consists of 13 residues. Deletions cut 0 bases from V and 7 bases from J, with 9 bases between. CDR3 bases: TGTGCCAGCAGTTTAGCGACGGAGTCTGGCTACACCTTC. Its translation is CASSLATESGYTF.

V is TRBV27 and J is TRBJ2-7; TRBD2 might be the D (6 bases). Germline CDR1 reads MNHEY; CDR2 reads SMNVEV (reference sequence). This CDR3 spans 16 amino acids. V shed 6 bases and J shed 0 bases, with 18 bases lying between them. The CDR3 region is CASSPFWGGSSYEQYF. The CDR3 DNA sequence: TGTGCCAGCAGCCCCTTTTGGGGAGGTAGCTCCTACGAGCAGTACTTC.

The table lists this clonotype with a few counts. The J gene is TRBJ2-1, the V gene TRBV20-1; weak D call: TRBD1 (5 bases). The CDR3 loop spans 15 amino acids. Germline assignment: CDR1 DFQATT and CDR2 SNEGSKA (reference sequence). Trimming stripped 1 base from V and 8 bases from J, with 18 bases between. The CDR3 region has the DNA TGCAGTGCTAGAGGCTTAAGCGTCATACAGGATGAGCAGTTCTTC. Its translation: CSARGLSVIQDEQFF.

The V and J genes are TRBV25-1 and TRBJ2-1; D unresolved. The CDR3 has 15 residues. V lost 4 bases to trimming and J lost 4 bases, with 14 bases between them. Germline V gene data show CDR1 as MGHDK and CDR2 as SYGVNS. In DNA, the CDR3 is TGTGCCAGCAGTGTAGGTAATAGAGAATACAATGAGCAGTTCTTC. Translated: CASSVGNREYNEQFF. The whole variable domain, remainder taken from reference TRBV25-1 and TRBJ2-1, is EADIYQTPRYLVIGTGKKITLECSQTMGHDKMYWYQQDPGMELHLIHYSYGVNSTEKGDLSSESTVSRIRTEHFPLTLESARPSHTSQYLCASSVGNREYNEQFFGPGTRLTVL.

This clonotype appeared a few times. This CDR3 is CATSRGPGDTEAFF. The CDR3 nucleotides are TGTGCCACCAGCAGAGGCCCAGGTGACACTGAAGCTTTCTTT. The rearrangement joins TRBV15 to TRBJ1-1; D gene unclear. Germline V CDR1 and CDR2: LNHNV, YYDKDF (reference sequence). This CDR3 has 14 amino acids. V shed 1 base and J shed 3 bases, with 9 bases lying between them.

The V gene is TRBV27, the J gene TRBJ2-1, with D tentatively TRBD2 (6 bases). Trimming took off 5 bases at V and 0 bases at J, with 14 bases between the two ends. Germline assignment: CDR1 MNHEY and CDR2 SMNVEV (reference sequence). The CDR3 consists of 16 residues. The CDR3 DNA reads TGTGCCAGCAGTGCTCTCTTCGGGAGCTCCTACAATGAGCAGTTCTTC. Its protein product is CASSALFGSSYNEQFF.

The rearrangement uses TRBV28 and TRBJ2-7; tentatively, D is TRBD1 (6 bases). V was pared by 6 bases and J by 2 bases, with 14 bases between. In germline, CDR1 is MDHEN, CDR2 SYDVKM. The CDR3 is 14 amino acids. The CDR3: CASSPYQGPYEQYF. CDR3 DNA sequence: TGTGCCAGCAGCCCTTATCAGGGGCCCTACGAGCAGTACTTC. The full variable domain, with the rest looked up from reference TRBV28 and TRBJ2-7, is DVKVTQSSRYLVKRTGEKVFLECVQDMDHENMFWYRQDPGLGLRLIYFSYDVKMKEKGDIPEGYSVSREKKERFSLILESASTNQTSMYLCASSPYQGPYEQYFGPGTRLTVT.

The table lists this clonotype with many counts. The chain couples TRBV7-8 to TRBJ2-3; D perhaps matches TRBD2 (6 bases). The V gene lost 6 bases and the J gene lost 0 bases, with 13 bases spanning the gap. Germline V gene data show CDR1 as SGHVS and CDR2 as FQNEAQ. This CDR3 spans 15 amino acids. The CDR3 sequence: CASRDYRGSTDTQYF. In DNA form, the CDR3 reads TGTGCCAGCAGGGACTACAGAGGTAGCACAGATACGCAGTATTTT.

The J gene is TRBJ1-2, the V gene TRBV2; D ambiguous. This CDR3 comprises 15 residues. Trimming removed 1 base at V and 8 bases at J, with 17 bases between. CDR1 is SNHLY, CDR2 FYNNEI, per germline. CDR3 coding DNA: TGTGCCAGCAGTGAAGATATAGTTGGTTTGATGGGCTACACCTTC. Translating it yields CASSEDIVGLMGYTF.

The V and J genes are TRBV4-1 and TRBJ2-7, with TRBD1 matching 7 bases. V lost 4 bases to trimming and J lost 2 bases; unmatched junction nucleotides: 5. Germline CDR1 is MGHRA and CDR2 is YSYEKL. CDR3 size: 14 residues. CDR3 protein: CASSPQTGTYEQYF. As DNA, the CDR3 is TGCGCCAGCAGCCCCCAGACAGGGACCTACGAGCAGTACTTC.

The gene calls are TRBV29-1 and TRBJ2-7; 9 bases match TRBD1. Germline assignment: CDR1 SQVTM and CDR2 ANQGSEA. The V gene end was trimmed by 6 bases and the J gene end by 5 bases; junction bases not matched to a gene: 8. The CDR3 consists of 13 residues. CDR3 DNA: TGCAGCGTCCCGGGACAGGGTAGCGACGAGCAGTACTTC. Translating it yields CSVPGQGSDEQYF.

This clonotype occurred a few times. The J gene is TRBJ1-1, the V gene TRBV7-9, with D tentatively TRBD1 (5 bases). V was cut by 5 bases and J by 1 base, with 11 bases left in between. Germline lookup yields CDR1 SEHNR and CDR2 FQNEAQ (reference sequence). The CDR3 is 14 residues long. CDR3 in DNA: TGTGCCAGCAGCCGAGGGGACGGGAACACTGAAGCTTTCTTT. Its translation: CASSRGDGNTEAFF.

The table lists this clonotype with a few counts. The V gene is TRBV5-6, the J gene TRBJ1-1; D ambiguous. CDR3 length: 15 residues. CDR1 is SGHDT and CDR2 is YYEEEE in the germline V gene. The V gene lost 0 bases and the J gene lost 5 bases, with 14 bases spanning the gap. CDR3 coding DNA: TGTGCCAGCAGCTTGGGACACTTAAGAGAGACTGAAGCTTTCTTT. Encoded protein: CASSLGHLRETEAFF.

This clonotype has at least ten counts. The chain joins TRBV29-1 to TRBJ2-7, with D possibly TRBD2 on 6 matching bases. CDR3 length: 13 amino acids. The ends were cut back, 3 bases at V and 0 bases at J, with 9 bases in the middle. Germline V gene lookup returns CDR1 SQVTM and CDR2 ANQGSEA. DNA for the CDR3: TGCAGCGTTGAGACGGGGGACTCCTACGAGCAGTACTTC. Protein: CSVETGDSYEQYF.

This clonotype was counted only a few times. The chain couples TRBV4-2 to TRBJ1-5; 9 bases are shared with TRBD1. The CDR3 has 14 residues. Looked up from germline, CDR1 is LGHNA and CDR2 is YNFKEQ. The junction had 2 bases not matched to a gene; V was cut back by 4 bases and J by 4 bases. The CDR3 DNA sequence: TGTGCCAGCAGCCCGGACAGGGGTAATCAGCCCCAGCATTTT. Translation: CASSPDRGNQPQHF.

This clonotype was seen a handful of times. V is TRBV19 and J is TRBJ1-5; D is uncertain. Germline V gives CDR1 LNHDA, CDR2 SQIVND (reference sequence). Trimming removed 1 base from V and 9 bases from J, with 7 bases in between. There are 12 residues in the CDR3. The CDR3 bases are TGTGCCAGTAGTATAGGGGCCTTGCCCCAGCATTTT. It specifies CASSIGALPQHF.

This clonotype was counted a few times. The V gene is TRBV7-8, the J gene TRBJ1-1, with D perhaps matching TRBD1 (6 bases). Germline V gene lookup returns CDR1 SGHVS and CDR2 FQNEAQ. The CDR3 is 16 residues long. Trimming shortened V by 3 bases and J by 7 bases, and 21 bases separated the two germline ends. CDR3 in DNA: TGTGCCAGCAGCTTTCTGGAGGGGGTCAATCAATATGAAGCTTTCTTT. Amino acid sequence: CASSFLEGVNQYEAFF.